This is a list of T cell receptor beta chains from one sample in a study of siplizumab effects on memory and regulatory T cells. Only in-frame clones appear in the TCRdb table, and some are missing; sequencing was by immunoSEQ multiplex PCR. Found here are about 120,000 clones, 92% of them singletons; the top ten hold 1% to 1.5%. The sample taken for sequencing was CD4+ T cells sorted from blood. The receptors shown here come from a human donor in good health. Both conserved end residues are part of each CDR3. Each record gives: clone size, J gene, V gene, D gene, CDR3 DNA, CDR3 protein. D genes are given only for firm matches. Some rows have no size entry. The others give once, few or many, or a class for an expanded clone.

abundance: NA
j_gene: TRBJ2-5
v_gene: TRBV10-3
d_gene: NA
CDR3nt: TGTGCCATCAGTGCCGGTACCCTCGGGACCCAGTACTTC
CDR3aa: CAISAGTLGTQYF

abundance: NA
j_gene: TRBJ2-7
v_gene: TRBV18
d_gene: NA
CDR3nt: TGTGCCAGCTCACCACCGGGGAGTACAAGGATTTACGAGCAGTACTTC
CDR3aa: CASSPPGSTRIYEQYF

abundance: few
j_gene: TRBJ1-1
v_gene: TRBV30
d_gene: TRBD1
CDR3nt: TGTGCCTGGAATCGACCAATGACAGGGAATCTGGTGAACACTGAAGCTTTCTTT
CDR3aa: CAWNRPMTGNLVNTEAFF

abundance: NA
j_gene: TRBJ1-1
v_gene: TRBV5-8
d_gene: NA
CDR3nt: TGTGCCAGCAGCCAATCAATCACTGAAGCTTTCTTT
CDR3aa: CASSQSITEAFF

abundance: NA
j_gene: TRBJ2-3
v_gene: TRBV10-1
d_gene: NA
CDR3nt: TGCGCCAGCAGTAGAAGGGAAGGGAGCACAGATACGCAGTATTTT
CDR3aa: CASSRREGSTDTQYF

abundance: NA
j_gene: TRBJ2-1
v_gene: TRBV12-5
d_gene: NA
CDR3nt: TGTGCTAGTGGTTTACTTGACAGCACCAAGCAGTTCTTC
CDR3aa: CASGLLDSTKQFF

abundance: NA
j_gene: TRBJ1-2
v_gene: TRBV4-1
d_gene: NA
CDR3nt: TGCGCCAGCAGCCGATCCTCGGGGCCCGCTAACTATGGCTACACCTTC
CDR3aa: CASSRSSGPANYGYTF

abundance: NA
j_gene: TRBJ2-2
v_gene: TRBV19
d_gene: NA
CDR3nt: TGTGCCAGTAGTGTATACGGGAACACCGGGGAGCTGTTTTTT
CDR3aa: CASSVYGNTGELFF

abundance: medium-sized
j_gene: TRBJ1-1
v_gene: TRBV7-2
d_gene: NA
CDR3nt: TGTGCCAGCAGCCATGGACGGGGCTTGGGCTCGGACACTGAAGCTTTCTTT
CDR3aa: CASSHGRGLGSDTEAFF

abundance: NA
j_gene: TRBJ2-7
v_gene: TRBV30
d_gene: NA
CDR3nt: TGTGCCTGGACTCCAAGGGCCTACGAGCAGTACTTC
CDR3aa: CAWTPRAYEQYF

abundance: once
j_gene: TRBJ2-7
v_gene: TRBV6-5
d_gene: TRBD1
CDR3nt: TGTGCCAGCAGCAGGGGGGACAGGCAAAACGAGCAGTACTTC
CDR3aa: CASSRGDRQNEQYF

abundance: NA
j_gene: TRBJ1-2
v_gene: TRBV25-1
d_gene: TRBD1
CDR3nt: TGTGCCAGCACTACAGGGGGACTCTATGGCTACACCTTC
CDR3aa: CASTTGGLYGYTF

abundance: NA
j_gene: TRBJ2-5
v_gene: TRBV27
d_gene: TRBD1
CDR3nt: TGTGCCAGCGGCCGGTGGGGACAGGGTTTACAGACCCAGTACTTC
CDR3aa: CASGRWGQGLQTQYF

abundance: once
j_gene: TRBJ1-2
v_gene: TRBV4-1
d_gene: NA
CDR3nt: TGCGCCAGCAGCCAAGCGGACCGGGAGAACCCCTATGGCTACACCTTC
CDR3aa: CASSQADRENPYGYTF

abundance: few
j_gene: TRBJ1-1
v_gene: TRBV29-1
d_gene: NA
CDR3nt: TGCAGCGTTCTCAGGGGTGCTGAAGCTTTCTTT
CDR3aa: CSVLRGAEAFF

abundance: NA
j_gene: TRBJ1-5
v_gene: TRBV30
d_gene: NA
CDR3nt: TGTGCCTGGAGTGTCAGGGTGGGCAATCAGCCCCAGCATTTT
CDR3aa: CAWSVRVGNQPQHF

abundance: NA
j_gene: TRBJ1-3
v_gene: TRBV2
d_gene: NA
CDR3nt: TGTGCCAGCAGGGAACAGGGTCTCGGAAACACCATATATTTT
CDR3aa: CASREQGLGNTIYF